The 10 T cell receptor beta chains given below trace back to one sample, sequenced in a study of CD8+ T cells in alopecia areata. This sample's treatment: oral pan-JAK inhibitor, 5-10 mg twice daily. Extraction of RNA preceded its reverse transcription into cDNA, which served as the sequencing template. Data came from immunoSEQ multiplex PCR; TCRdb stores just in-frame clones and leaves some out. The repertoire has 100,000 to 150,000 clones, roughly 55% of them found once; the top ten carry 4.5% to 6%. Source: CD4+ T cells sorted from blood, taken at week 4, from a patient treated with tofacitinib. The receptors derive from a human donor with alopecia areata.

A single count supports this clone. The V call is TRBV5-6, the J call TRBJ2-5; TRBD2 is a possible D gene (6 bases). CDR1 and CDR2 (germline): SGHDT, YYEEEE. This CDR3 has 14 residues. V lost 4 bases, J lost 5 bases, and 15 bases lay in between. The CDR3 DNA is TGTGCCAGCAGCCTGGCGGGGAAGTACGAGACCCAGTACTTC. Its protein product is CASSLAGKYETQYF.

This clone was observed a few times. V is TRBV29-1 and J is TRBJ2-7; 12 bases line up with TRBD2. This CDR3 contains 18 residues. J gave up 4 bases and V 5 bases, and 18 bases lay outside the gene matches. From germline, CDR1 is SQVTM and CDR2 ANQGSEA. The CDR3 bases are TGCAGCGTTATGGCCACGGTACGACTAGCGGGAGATGTTTACGAGCAGTACTTC. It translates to CSVMATVRLAGDVYEQYF.

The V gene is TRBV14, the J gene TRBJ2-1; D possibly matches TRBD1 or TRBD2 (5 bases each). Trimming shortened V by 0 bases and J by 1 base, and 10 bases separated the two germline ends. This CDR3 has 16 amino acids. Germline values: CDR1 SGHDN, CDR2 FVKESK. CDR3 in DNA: TGTGCCAGCAGCCAAGAGGTCGGGGCTTCCTACAATGAGCAGTTCTTC. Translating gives CASSQEVGASYNEQFF.

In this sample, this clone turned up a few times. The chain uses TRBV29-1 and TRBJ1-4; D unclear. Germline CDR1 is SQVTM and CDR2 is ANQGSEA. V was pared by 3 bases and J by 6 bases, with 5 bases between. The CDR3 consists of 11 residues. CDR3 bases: TGCAGCGTTGATAGGGATGAAAAACTGTTTTTT. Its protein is CSVDRDEKLFF.

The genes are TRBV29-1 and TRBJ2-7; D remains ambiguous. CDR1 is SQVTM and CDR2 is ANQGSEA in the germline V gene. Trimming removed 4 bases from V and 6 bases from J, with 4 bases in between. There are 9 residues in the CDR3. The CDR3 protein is CSVVSEQYF. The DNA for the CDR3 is TGCAGCGTTGTGAGCGAGCAGTACTTC.

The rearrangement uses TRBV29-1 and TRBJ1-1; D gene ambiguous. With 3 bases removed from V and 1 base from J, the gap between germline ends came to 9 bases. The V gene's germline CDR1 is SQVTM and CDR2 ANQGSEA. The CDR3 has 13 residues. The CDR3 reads CSVDSRANTEAFF. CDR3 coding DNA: TGCAGCGTTGATTCAAGAGCGAACACTGAAGCTTTCTTT.

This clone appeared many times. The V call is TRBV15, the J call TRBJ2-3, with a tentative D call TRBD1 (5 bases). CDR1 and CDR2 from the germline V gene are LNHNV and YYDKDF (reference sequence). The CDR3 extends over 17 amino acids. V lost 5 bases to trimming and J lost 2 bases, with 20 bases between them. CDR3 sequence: CATSGASTDGYTDTQYF. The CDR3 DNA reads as TGTGCCACCAGCGGGGCCTCGACTGACGGTTACACAGATACGCAGTATTTT. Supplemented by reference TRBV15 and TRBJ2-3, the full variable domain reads DAMVIQNPRYQVTQFGKPVTLSCSQTLNHNVMYWYQQKSSQAPKLLFHYYDKDFNNEADTPDNFQSRRPNTSFCFLDIRSPGLGDTAMYLCATSGASTDGYTDTQYFGPGTRLTVL.

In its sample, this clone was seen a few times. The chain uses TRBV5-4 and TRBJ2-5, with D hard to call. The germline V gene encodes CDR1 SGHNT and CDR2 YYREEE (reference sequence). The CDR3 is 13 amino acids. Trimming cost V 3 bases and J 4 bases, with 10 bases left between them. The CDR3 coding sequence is TGTGCCAGCAGCTCAGCCCGGTCAGAGACCCAGTACTTC. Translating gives CASSSARSETQYF.

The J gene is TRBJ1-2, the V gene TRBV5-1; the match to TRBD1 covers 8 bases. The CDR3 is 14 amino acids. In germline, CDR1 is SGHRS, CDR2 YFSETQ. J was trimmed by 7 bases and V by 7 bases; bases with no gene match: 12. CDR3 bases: TGCGCCAGCGACTTGGACAGGGTGGGCTGTGGCTACACCTTC. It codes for CASDLDRVGCGYTF.

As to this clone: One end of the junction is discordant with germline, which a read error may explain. CDR3: CASSSGTGLLF. CDR3 nucleotides: TGTGCCAGTAGCTCCGGGACAGGGTTGCTCTTC. The J gene is TRBJ2-1, the V gene TRBV19; TRBD1 aligns across 9 bases. Germline V gene lookup returns CDR1 LNHDA and CDR2 SQIVND (reference sequence). CDR3 length: 11 residues.